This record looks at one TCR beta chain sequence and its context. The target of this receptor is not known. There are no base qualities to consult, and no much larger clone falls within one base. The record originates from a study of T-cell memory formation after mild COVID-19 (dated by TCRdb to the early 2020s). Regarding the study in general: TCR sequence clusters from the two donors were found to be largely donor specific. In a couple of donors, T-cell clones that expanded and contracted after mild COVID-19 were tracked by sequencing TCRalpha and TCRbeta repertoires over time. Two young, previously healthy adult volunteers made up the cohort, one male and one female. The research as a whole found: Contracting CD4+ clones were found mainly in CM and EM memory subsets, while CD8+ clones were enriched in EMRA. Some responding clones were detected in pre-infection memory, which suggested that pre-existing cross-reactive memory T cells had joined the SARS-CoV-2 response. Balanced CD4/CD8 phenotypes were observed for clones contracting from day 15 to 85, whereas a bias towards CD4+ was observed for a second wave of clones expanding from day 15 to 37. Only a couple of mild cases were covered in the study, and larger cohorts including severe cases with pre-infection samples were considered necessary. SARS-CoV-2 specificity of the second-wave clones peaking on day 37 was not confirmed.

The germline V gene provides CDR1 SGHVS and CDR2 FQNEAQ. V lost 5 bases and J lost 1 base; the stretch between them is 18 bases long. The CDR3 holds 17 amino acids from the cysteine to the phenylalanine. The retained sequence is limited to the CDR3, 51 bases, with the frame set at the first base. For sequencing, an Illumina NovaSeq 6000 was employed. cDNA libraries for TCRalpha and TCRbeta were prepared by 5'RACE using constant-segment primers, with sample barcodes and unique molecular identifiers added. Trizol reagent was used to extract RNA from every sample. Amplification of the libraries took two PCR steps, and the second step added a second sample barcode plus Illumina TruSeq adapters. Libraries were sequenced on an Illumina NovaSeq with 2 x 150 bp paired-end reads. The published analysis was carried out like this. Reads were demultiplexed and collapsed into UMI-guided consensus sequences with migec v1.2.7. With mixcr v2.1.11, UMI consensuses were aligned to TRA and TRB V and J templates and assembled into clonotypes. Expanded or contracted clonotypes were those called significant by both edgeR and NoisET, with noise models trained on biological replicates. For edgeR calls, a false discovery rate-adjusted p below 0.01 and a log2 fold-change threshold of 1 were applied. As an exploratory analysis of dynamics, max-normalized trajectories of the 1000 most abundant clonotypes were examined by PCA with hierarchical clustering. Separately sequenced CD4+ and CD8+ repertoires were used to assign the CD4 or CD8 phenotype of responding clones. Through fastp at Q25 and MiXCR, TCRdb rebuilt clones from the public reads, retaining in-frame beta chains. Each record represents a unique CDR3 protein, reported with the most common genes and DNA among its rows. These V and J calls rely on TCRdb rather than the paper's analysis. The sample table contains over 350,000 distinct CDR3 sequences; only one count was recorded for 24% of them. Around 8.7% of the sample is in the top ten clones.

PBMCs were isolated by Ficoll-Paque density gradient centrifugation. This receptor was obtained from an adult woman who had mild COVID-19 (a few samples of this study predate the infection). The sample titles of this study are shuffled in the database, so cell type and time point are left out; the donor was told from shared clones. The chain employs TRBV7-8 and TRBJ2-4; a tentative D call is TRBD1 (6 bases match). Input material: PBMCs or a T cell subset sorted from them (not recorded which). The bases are TGTGCCAGCAGCCCAGGACAGCATCTTAGGGCCAAAAACATTCAGTACTTC. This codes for CASSPGQHLRAKNIQYF.